What follows are 24 T cell receptor beta chains derived from one specimen sequenced in a study of CD8+ T cells in alopecia areata. Reverse transcription of extracted RNA yielded cDNA, which provided the sequencing template. Method: immunoSEQ multiplex PCR; TCRdb's copy keeps in-frame clones and lacks some. The sample lists 150,000 to 200,000 clones, about 70% occurring once. Sequenced material: CD8+ T cells sorted from blood, taken at week 0. The receptors originated from a human donor with alopecia areata.

In nucleotides, the CDR3 is TGTGCCAGCAGTGAAAGGGGAAAGCGCTGGGCCTACGAGCAGTACTTC. Its protein product is CASSERGKRWAYEQYF. This chain links TRBV6-1 with TRBJ2-7; tentative D call: TRBD1 (5 bases). CDR1 and CDR2 from the germline V gene are MNHNS and SASEGT. V lost 2 bases and J lost 2, with 16 bases in between. This CDR3 region has 16 residues.

V usage is TRBV13 and J usage is TRBJ1-2; D gene uncertain. Trimming left V 7 bases short and J 1 base short, with 16 bases between. Germline-derived CDR1 and CDR2 are PRHDT and FYEKMQ (reference sequence). The CDR3 runs to 15 residues. The CDR3 sequence is CASNLDRRSNYGYTF. CDR3 DNA: TGTGCCAGCAACTTGGACCGCAGAAGTAACTATGGCTACACCTTC.

This clone was seen only a few times. The J gene is TRBJ2-1, the V gene TRBV11-3; D may match TRBD1 or TRBD2 (6 bases each). The V end lost 5 bases, the J end lost 4 bases, and 9 bases lay between the germline ends. The germline V gene encodes CDR1 SGHNT and CDR2 YENEEA. The CDR3 extends over 13 amino acids. Here the CDR3 DNA reads TGTGCCAGCAGCGGGGGGCGGTACAATGAGCAGTTCTTC. This encodes CASSGGRYNEQFF.

The chain uses TRBV5-1 and TRBJ2-3, with TRBD1 as a possible D gene (6 bases). Germline CDR1 SGHRS, CDR2 YFSETQ. Trimming left V 1 base short and J 8 bases short, with 20 bases between. CDR3 length equals 16 residues. For the CDR3, the DNA is TGCGCCAGCAGCTTGAATCCGGGACAAGCTCCTGGTACGCAGTATTTT. Its protein is CASSLNPGQAPGTQYF.

This clone was detected only a few times. The chain uses TRBV5-4 and TRBJ2-7; 8 nucleotides align to TRBD2. CDR3 length: 13 amino acids. V trimming: 0 bases; J trimming: 8 bases; junction bases outside the gene matches: 4. Germline V gene lookup returns CDR1 SGHNT and CDR2 YYREEE (reference sequence). The CDR3 DNA is TGTGCCAGCAGCTTGGTCGCGGGGGGCCAGCAGTACTTC. Protein product: CASSLVAGGQQYF.

Notes on this clone: The sample holds other DNA sequences that translate to the same CDR3. The chain links TRBV4-1 to TRBJ2-7, with 7 bases fitting TRBD1. The V gene end was trimmed by 1 base and the J gene end by 2 bases; junction bases not matched to a gene: 2. CDR3 size: 14 residues. The germline gives CDR1 MGHRA, CDR2 YSYEKL. The CDR3 nucleotides are TGCGCCAGCAGCCAAGGGACAGGAACCTACGAGCAGTACTTC. This encodes CASSQGTGTYEQYF.

J is TRBJ2-1 and V is TRBV15; possibly TRBD1 for D (6 bases). Germline V gene sequence: CDR1 LNHNV, CDR2 YYDKDF (reference sequence). V was cut by 0 bases and J by 7 bases, with 22 bases left in between. The CDR3 has 18 amino acids. The CDR3 region is CATSRDLGLAVQGNEQFF. In DNA, the CDR3 is TGTGCCACCAGCAGAGATCTAGGGCTAGCCGTCCAGGGGAATGAGCAGTTCTTC.

V gene TRBV4-1 combines with J gene TRBJ2-7; 11 bases align to TRBD2. Per the germline V gene, CDR1 is MGHRA and CDR2 is YSYEKL. V was pared by 5 bases and J by 2 bases, with 5 bases of the junction left unmatched. The CDR3 loop spans 15 amino acids. The CDR3 sequence is CASSELAGVAYEQYF. Here the CDR3 DNA reads TGCGCCAGCAGCGAACTAGCGGGGGTAGCCTACGAGCAGTACTTC.

Details on this clone: This sample includes further DNA sequences coding for the same CDR3. The V gene is TRBV5-1, the J gene TRBJ2-7; no firm D call. Trimming removed 3 bases at V and 2 bases at J, with 9 bases between. Germline CDR1 reads SGHRS; CDR2 reads YFSETQ. This CDR3 is 13 amino acids long. The CDR3 nucleotides are TGCGCCAGCAGCTCGACCGGAACCTACGAGCAGTACTTC. Encoded protein: CASSSTGTYEQYF.

This clone showed up just a few times. The V and J genes are TRBV5-5 and TRBJ1-3; TRBD1 is a possible D gene (5 bases). V lost 4 bases to trimming and J lost 3 bases, with 11 bases between them. The CDR3 contains 14 residues. Germline CDR1 is SGHKS and CDR2 is YYEKEE (reference sequence). This CDR3 reads CASSLQGSGNTIYF. In DNA form, the CDR3 reads TGTGCCAGCAGCCTGCAGGGAAGTGGAAACACCATATATTTT.

The chain uses TRBV19 and TRBJ1-5; no firm D call. The CDR3 sequence is 15 residues long. V shed 5 bases and J shed 2 bases, with 13 bases lying between them. CDR1 LNHDA and CDR2 SQIVND come from the germline V gene (reference sequence). CDR3 bases: TGTGCCAGTAGTGAGGAGGGTAAGGGCAATCAGCCCCAGCATTTT. It encodes CASSEEGKGNQPQHF.

The table lists this clone with a few counts. V gene TRBV19 combines with J gene TRBJ1-1; a weak D match, TRBD1 (6 bases). Trimming pared 5 bases from V and 3 bases from J, leaving 16 bases between. Looked up from germline, CDR1 is LNHDA and CDR2 is SQIVND (reference sequence). This CDR3 contains 15 residues. The CDR3 DNA reads TGTGCCAGTAGTCCTAACGACAGGCCGCACACTGAAGCTTTCTTT. It encodes CASSPNDRPHTEAFF. Drawing the rest from reference TRBV19 and TRBJ1-1, the complete variable domain is DGGITQSPKYLFRKEGQNVTLSCEQNLNHDAMYWYRQDPGQGLRLIYYSQIVNDFQKGDIAEGYSVSREKKESFPLTVTSAQKNPTAFYLCASSPNDRPHTEAFFGQGTRLTVV.

The chain has TRBV10-3 and TRBJ1-5; D is perhaps TRBD1 (6 bases). Trimming left V 3 bases short and J 3 bases short, with 9 bases between. From germline, CDR1 is ENHRY and CDR2 SYGVKD. This CDR3 region has 14 residues. The CDR3 spells CAISDGQNNQPQHF. DNA of the CDR3: TGTGCCATCAGTGATGGACAGAACAATCAGCCCCAGCATTTT.

This clone was counted only a few times. The CDR3 DNA reads as TGTGCCAGCAGGCCACAGGGTACCGAGACCCAGTACTTC. Amino acids: CASRPQGTETQYF. The chain links TRBV2 to TRBJ2-5; the D gene is possibly TRBD1 (6 bases). Germline-derived CDR1 and CDR2 are SNHLY and FYNNEI. The V gene lost 6 bases and the J gene lost 5 bases, with 13 bases spanning the gap. The CDR3 runs 13 residues.

The V gene is TRBV29-1, the J gene TRBJ1-2; 8 nucleotides agree with TRBD1. Germline V gene data show CDR1 as SQVTM and CDR2 as ANQGSEA. Germline trimming cut 6 bases from V and 8 bases from J; bases unmatched to any gene: 8. The CDR3 covers 12 residues. The CDR3 DNA is TGCAGCGTCGTTGACAGGGGAGACGGCTACACCTTC. Its translation: CSVVDRGDGYTF. The entire variable domain, with the rest obtained from reference TRBV29-1 and TRBJ1-2, is as follows: SAVISQKPSRDICQRGTSLTIQCQVDSQVTMMFWYRQQPGQSLTLIATANQGSEATYESGFVIDKFPISRPNLTFSTLTVSNMSPEDSSIYLCSVVDRGDGYTFGSGTRLTVV.

The chain links TRBV14 to TRBJ1-1; tentatively, D is TRBD1 (5 bases). Trimming pared 0 bases from V and 1 base from J, leaving 12 bases between. The CDR3 runs 16 residues. Germline V gene data show CDR1 as SGHDN and CDR2 as FVKESK. In DNA, the CDR3 is TGTGCCAGCAGCCAAGATTCAGGGAAGCCGAACACTGAAGCTTTCTTT. Translation gives CASSQDSGKPNTEAFF.

This chain uses TRBV7-9 with TRBJ2-5; tentatively, D is TRBD2 (5 bases). CDR3 size: 16 residues. Trimming took 3 bases from V and 1 from J, leaving 15 bases between them. Germline V gives CDR1 SEHNR, CDR2 FQNEAQ (reference sequence). CDR3 protein: CASSLERGSAQETQYF. CDR3 sequence (DNA): TGTGCCAGCAGCTTGGAGCGAGGGTCGGCCCAAGAGACCCAGTACTTC.

This clone showed up just once. The chain recombines TRBV4-1 with TRBJ2-2; 9 bases line up with TRBD1. V lost 4 bases and J lost 6; bases outside the gene matches: 6. There are 15 residues in the CDR3. CDR1 MGHRA and CDR2 YSYEKL come from the germline V gene. CDR3 sequence (DNA): TGCGCCAGCAGCCCGACAGGGGGGTGGGCCGGGGAGCTGTTTTTT. Amino acids: CASSPTGGWAGELFF.

J is TRBJ1-5 and V is TRBV2; possible D gene TRBD1, 6 bases. The CDR3 length is 14 residues. Germline lookup yields CDR1 SNHLY and CDR2 FYNNEI. V gave up 2 bases and J gave up 5 bases, with 10 bases separating them. The DNA of the CDR3 is TGTGCCAGCAGTGAACTGACAGGTTATCAGCCCCAGCATTTT. This translates into CASSELTGYQPQHF.

The V and J genes are TRBV9 and TRBJ2-6, with 8 nucleotides matching TRBD1. The length of the CDR3 is 15 residues. The junction had 4 bases not matched to a gene; V was cut back by 2 bases and J by 6 bases. The germline V gene encodes CDR1 SGDLS and CDR2 YYNGEE. For the CDR3, the DNA is TGTGCCAGCAGCGTTGACAGGGGAGCGGCCAACGTCCTGACTTTC. Translation gives CASSVDRGAANVLTF.

The CDR3 coding sequence is TGTGCCAGTACACCCGGGAGACAGAGGATTTCACCCCTCCACTTT. Encoded protein: CASTPGRQRISPLHF. V usage is TRBV2 and J usage is TRBJ1-6; tentative D call: TRBD1 (5 bases). Deletions cut 9 bases from V and 9 bases from J, with 21 bases between. The CDR3 extends over 15 amino acids. CDR1 and CDR2 (germline): SNHLY, FYNNEI.

The chain uses TRBV6-6 and TRBJ1-2; D is unresolved. Trimming removed 6 bases from V and 2 bases from J, with 4 bases in between. Germline V gene data show CDR1 as MNHNY and CDR2 as SVGAGI (reference sequence). The length of the CDR3 is 11 residues. This chain's CDR3 is CASRENYGYTF. CDR3 nucleotides: TGTGCCAGCAGGGAAAACTATGGCTACACCTTC.

The chain links TRBV29-1 to TRBJ2-1; D gene unclear. There are 11 residues in the CDR3. V lost 4 bases and J lost 10, with 11 bases in between. From germline, CDR1 is SQVTM and CDR2 ANQGSEA. The CDR3 sequence: CSVGGVREQFF. For the CDR3, the DNA is TGCAGCGTTGGTGGGGTCCGGGAGCAGTTCTTC.

The J gene is TRBJ2-7, the V gene TRBV12-5; unclear D gene. CDR1 LGHNT and CDR2 FRNRAP come from the germline V gene. The CDR3 is 16 amino acids. V gave up 0 bases and J gave up 2 bases, with 14 bases separating them. The CDR3 loop reads CASGLVPGPRPYEQYF. The DNA for the CDR3 is TGTGCTAGTGGTTTGGTACCCGGGCCCAGACCCTACGAGCAGTACTTC.